This TCR beta chain is from a study of shared clonotypes between healthy human individuals. Concerning this clone: Its target is unknown.

The authors' processing: Without quality scores, immunoSEQ junctional reads could not be filtered like full-length reads. Method: immunoSEQ multiplex PCR; TCRdb's copy keeps in-frame clones and lacks some. The V and J calls and clone size are taken from that table; D and trimming were inferred from the DNA. The sample contains 2 million or so clones, approximately 95% of which appear only once. The CDR3 contains 15 residues. V gave up 3 bases and J gave up 0 bases, with 7 bases separating them. The germline V gene has CDR1 SGHRS and CDR2 YFSETQ. Study results and caveats: Among the subsets, naive ones generally showed larger estimated richness than memory ones.

This chain uses TRBV5-1 with TRBJ2-6; D is unclear. Sequenced sample: naive CD4+ T cells sorted from blood. The sample's subset: CD45RA+ positively selected. The receptor comes from a man between 18 and 35 years old in good health. CDR3 amino acids: CASSSQHSGANVLTF. Written as DNA, the CDR3 is TGCGCCAGCAGCTCCCAGCACTCTGGGGCCAACGTCCTGACTTTC.